The clone carrying this T cell receptor beta chain was counted between two and nine times. Its target is not known. Sorting selected naive CD8 T cells with a CD8+CD4-CCR7+CD45RA+ phenotype. TCRdb processed the PCR reads anew with MiXCR; each CDR3 protein has one entry. The data contain 460,000 or so distinct CDR3 sequences, around 23% of them singletons. The data originate from a study of molecular identifiers for immune sequencing clone quantification. Study results and caveats: In naive cells, under 1% of molecules belonged to clones above 20 RNA copies, against over 99% in effector cells. Jurkat TCR RNA that was spiked in from one cell was reportedly detectable among roughly 1 million naive cells. Identical barcode-sharing TCR molecules could lead to underestimated sizes for highly expanded clones.

CDR1 is SEHNR, CDR2 FQNEAQ, per germline (reference sequence). CDR3 size: 14 residues. Germline trimming cut 7 bases from V and 2 bases from J; bases unmatched to any gene: 8. This clonotype was obtained from a human donor in good health. Some libraries in this study had Jurkat cell RNA spiked in. The sequencing input was naive CD8+ T cells from blood, with Jurkat cell RNA spiked in. The subset is: FACS-sorted CD8+CD4-CCR7+CD45RA+ naive T cells. The V gene is TRBV7-9, the J gene TRBJ2-7; TRBD1 agrees at 7 bases. The CDR3 loop reads CASTHRDSPYEQYF. The CDR3 DNA reads TGTGCCAGCACCCACCGGGACAGCCCCTACGAGCAGTACTTC.